The rows below give T cell receptor beta chains drawn from one sample of a study of blood T cell repertoires in COVID-19. Generated by immunoSEQ multiplex PCR, the TCRdb table keeps only in-frame clones and is missing some. The sample lists around 98,000 clones; roughly 82% were seen once. Input material: peripheral blood. These receptors all come from a man in his 70s with active or convalescent COVID-19. The conserved cysteine and the conserved F or W are not part of the CDR3 here. The order of the fields is clone size, V gene, CDR3 protein. Only part of the rows carry a size: once, few, many, or a class if the clone is expanded.

few | TRBV6-1 | ASSEVAGGYT
few | TRBV19 | ASSNQGQGTVNQPQH
. | TRBV7-2 | ASRRSGVDTQY
. | TRBV2 | ASSEAGVIGELF
. | TRBV5-8 | AGKLAGGHEQY
once | TRBV6-5 | ASSLGQGRNQPQH
. | TRBV4-1 | ASSQSGLVGEQF
few | TRBV7-8 | ASSLSTGETQY
once | TRBV20-1 | SASQGSGGARDEQF
. | TRBV7-9 | ASSWGTNYEQY